Sequencing of this TCR beta chain was carried out in a study of shared clonotypes between healthy human individuals. The count of this clone is one. As handled by the study authors: With immunoSEQ giving junction-only sequences and no quality scores, filtering differed. Assay: immunoSEQ multiplex PCR; the TCRdb copy retains only in-frame clones and omits some. Clone size and V and J calls were adopted from that table, with D and trimming inferred from the DNA. The repertoire consists of about 2.4 million clones, with approximately 90% occurring once and the leading ten covering over 0.12%. The study separated CD4+ cells into CD45RA+ naive and CD45RA-negative memory subsets. In germline, CDR1 is SQVTM, CDR2 ANQGSEA. CDR3 length: 12 residues. Between the trimmed V and J ends, which lost 7 bases and 2 bases, there was a span of 11 bases.

The J gene is TRBJ1-2, the V gene TRBV29-1; D may be TRBD1 (5 bases). The clonotype comes from a man aged 18 to 30 in good health. The specimen was naive CD4+ T cells sorted from blood. Documented subset: CD45RA+ positively selected. CDR3 protein: CSGGDENYGYTF. The CDR3 coding sequence is TGCAGCGGGGGGGACGAGAACTATGGCTACACCTTC.